This record covers a single T cell receptor beta chain. The sample originates from a study of technical replicates of blood from a handful of donors. The table came from immunoSEQ multiplex PCR; TCRdb's copy has only in-frame clones and leaves some out. The sample lists around 80,000 clones, over 75% occurring once. CDR1 and CDR2 (germline): SGHRS, YFSETQ. V lost 4 bases, J lost 6 bases, and 16 bases lay in between. This CDR3 has 14 residues. The chain is built from TRBV5-1 and TRBJ1-2; D remains unclear. This receptor was taken from a human donor in good health. Input material: T cells isolated from PBMCs. The CDR3 nucleotides read TGCGCCAGCAGCCCGCAGGTGGATAAGGATGGCTACACCTTC. Residues: CASSPQVDKDGYTF.